A single T cell receptor beta chain is shown here with its context. This specimen comes from a study of shared clonotypes between healthy human individuals. The overall study: Used for every donor were three CD4 naive, three CD4 memory, two CD8 naive and one CD8 memory plate.

This table comes from immunoSEQ multiplex PCR, and its TCRdb copy is limited to in-frame clones, with some not included. The top ten clones hold under 0.15% of a sample with about 2,500,000 clones, about 92% of them seen once. Germline V gene lookup returns CDR1 SGDLS and CDR2 YYNGEE. The V end was cut by 1 base, the J end by 4 bases, with 8 bases between. The CDR3 length is 14 residues. The sequencing input was naive CD4+ T cells sorted from blood. Indicated subset: CD45RA+ positively selected. The sequence came from a man aged 18 to 35 in good health. The chain recombines TRBV9 with TRBJ2-2, with D possibly being TRBD2 (5 bases). The CDR3 region is CASSVSGFTGELFF. CDR3 DNA sequence: TGTGCCAGCAGCGTAAGCGGATTCACCGGGGAGCTGTTTTTT.